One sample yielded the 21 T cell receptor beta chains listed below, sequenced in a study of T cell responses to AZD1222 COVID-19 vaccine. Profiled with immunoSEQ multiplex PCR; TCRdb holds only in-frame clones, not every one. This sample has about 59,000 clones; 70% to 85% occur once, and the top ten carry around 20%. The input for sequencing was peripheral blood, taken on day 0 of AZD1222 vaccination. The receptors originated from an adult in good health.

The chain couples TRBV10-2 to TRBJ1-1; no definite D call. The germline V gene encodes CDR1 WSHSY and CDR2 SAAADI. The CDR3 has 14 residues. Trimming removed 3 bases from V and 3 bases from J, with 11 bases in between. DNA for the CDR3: TGCGCCAGCAGTGACGGGAGTCGGGACACTGAAGCTTTCTTT. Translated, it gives CASSDGSRDTEAFF.

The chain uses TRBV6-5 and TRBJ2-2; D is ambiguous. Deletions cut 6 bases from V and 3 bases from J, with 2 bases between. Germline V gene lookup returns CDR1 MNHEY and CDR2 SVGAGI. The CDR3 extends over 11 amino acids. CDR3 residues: CASRDTGELFF. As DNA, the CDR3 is TGTGCCAGCAGGGACACCGGGGAGCTGTTTTTT.

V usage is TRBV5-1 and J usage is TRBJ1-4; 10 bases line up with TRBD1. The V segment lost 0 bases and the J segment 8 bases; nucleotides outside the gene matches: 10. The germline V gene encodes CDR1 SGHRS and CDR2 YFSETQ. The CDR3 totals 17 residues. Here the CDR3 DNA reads TGCGCCAGCAGCTTGGCCGGGACAGGGGCAGGAGAAGAAAAACTGTTTTTT. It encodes CASSLAGTGAGEEKLFF.

CDR3 residues: CASSQGRTGQNTEAFF. In DNA form, the CDR3 reads TGCGCCAGCAGCCAAGGCCGGACAGGGCAGAACACTGAAGCTTTCTTT. The chain recombines TRBV4-1 with TRBJ1-1; TRBD1 matches at 8 bases. V lost 1 base and J lost 1; bases outside the gene matches: 5. The CDR3 is 16 residues long. Germline values: CDR1 MGHRA, CDR2 YSYEKL.

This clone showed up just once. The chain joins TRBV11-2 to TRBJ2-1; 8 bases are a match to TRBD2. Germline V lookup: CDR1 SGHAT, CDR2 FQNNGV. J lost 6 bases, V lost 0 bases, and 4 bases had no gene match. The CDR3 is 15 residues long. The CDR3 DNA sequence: TGTGCCAGCAGCTTAGAAGCGGGGGACCTCAATGAGCAGTTCTTC. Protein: CASSLEAGDLNEQFF.

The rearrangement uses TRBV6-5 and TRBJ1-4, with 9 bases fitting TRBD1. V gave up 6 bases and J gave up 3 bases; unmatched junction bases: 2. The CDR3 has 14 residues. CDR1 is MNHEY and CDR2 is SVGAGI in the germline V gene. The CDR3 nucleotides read TGTGCCAGCAGGAGACAGGGGGCTAATGAAAAACTGTTTTTT. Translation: CASRRQGANEKLFF.

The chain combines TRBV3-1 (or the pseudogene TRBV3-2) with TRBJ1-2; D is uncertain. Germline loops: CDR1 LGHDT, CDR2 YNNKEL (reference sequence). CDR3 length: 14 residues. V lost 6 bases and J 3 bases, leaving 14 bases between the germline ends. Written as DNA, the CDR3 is TGTGCCAGCAGTACATTAGGGCGGGACTATGGCTACACCTTC. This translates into CASSTLGRDYGYTF.

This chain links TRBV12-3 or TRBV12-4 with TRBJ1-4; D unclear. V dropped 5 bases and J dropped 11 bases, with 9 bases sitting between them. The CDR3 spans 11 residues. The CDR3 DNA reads TGTGCCAGCAGTCCAAATTATAAACTGTTTTTT. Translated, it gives CASSPNYKLFF.

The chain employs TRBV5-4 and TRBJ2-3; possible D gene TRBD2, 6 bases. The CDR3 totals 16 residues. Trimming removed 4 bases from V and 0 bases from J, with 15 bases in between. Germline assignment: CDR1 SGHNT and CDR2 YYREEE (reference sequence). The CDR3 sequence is CASSPRRDSSTDTQYF. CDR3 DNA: TGTGCCAGCAGCCCCCGAAGGGACTCCAGCACAGATACGCAGTATTTT. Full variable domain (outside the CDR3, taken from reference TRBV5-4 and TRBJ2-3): ETGVTQSPTHLIKTRGQQVTLRCSSQSGHNTVSWYQQALGQGPQFIFQYYREEENGRGNFPPRFSGLQFPNYSSELNVNALELDDSALYLCASSPRRDSSTDTQYFGPGTRLTVL.

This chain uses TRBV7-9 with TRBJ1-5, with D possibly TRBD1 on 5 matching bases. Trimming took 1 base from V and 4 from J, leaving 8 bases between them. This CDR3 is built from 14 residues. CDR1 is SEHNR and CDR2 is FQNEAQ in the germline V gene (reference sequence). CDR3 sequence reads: CASSLGQGNQPQHF. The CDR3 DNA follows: TGTGCCAGCAGCTTAGGGCAGGGTAATCAGCCCCAGCATTTT.

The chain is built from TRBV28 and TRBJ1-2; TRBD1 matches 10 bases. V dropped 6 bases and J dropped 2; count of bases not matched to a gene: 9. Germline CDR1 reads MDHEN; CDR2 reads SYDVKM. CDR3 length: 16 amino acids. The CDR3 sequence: CASSSGQGVRNYGYTF. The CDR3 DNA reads TGTGCCAGCAGCTCCGGACAGGGGGTCAGGAACTATGGCTACACCTTC.

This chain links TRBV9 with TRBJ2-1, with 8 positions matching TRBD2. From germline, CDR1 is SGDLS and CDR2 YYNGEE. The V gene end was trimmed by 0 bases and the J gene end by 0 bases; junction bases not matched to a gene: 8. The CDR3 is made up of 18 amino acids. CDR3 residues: CASSVGLAQASSYNEQFF. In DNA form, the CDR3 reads TGTGCCAGCAGCGTAGGACTAGCGCAAGCTAGCTCCTACAATGAGCAGTTCTTC. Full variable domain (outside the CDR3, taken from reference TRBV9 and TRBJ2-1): DSGVTQTPKHLITATGQRVTLRCSPRSGDLSVYWYQQSLDQGLQFLIQYYNGEERAKGNILERFSAQQFPDLHSELNLSSLELGDSALYFCASSVGLAQASSYNEQFFGPGTRLTVL.

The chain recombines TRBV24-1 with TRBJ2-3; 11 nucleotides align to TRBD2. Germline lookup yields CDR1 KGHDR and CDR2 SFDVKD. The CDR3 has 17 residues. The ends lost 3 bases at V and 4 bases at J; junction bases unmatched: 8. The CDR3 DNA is TGTGCCACCAGTGATAGCCGAACTAGCGGGAGTGCAGATACGCAGTATTTT. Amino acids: CATSDSRTSGSADTQYF.

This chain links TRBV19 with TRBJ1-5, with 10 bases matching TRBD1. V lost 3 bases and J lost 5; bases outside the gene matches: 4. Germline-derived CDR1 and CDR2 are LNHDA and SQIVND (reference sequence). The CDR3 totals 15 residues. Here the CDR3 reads CASSIDRGPDQPQHF. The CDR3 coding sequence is TGTGCCAGTAGTATCGACAGGGGGCCGGATCAGCCCCAGCATTTT.

The CDR3, as DNA: TGTGCCAGCAGTGGACAGGGGGCGAGTCAGCCCCAGCATTTT. Residues: CASSGQGASQPQHF. The J gene is TRBJ1-5, the V gene TRBV2, with 10 bases lining up with TRBD1. Germline lookup yields CDR1 SNHLY and CDR2 FYNNEI. This CDR3 spans 14 amino acids. The ends lost 4 bases at V and 6 bases at J; junction bases unmatched: 3. The full variable domain, in which reference TRBV2 and TRBJ1-5 provide the parts outside the CDR3, is EPEVTQTPSHQVTQMGQEVILRCVPISNHLYFYWYRQILGQKVEFLVSFYNNEISEKSEIFDDQFSVERPDGSNFTLKIRSTKLEDSAMYFCASSGQGASQPQHFGDGTRLSIL.

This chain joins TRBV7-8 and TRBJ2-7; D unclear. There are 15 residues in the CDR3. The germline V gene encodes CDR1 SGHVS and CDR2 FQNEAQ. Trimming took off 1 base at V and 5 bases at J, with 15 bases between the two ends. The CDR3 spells CASSLELRVFDEQYF. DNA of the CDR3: TGTGCCAGCAGCTTAGAATTAAGGGTGTTCGACGAGCAGTACTTC.

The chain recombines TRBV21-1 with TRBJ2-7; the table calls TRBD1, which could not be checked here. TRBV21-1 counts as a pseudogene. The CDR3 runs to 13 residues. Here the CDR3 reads CASSKVTRLEQYV. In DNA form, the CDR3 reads TGTGCCAGCAGCAAAGTGACACGGCTAGAGCAGTACGTC.

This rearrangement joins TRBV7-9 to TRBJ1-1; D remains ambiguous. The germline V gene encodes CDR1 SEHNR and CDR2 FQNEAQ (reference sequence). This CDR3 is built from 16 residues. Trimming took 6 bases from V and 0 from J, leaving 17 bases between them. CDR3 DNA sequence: TGTGCCAGCAGTCAACGACGGGGAGTGTTGAACACTGAAGCTTTCTTT. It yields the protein CASSQRRGVLNTEAFF.

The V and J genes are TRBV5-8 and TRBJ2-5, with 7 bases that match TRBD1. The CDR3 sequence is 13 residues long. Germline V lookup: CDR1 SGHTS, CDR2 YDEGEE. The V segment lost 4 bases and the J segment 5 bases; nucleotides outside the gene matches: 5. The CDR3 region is CASSRQGGETQYF. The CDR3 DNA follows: TGTGCCAGCAGCCGACAGGGTGGGGAGACCCAGTACTTC.

The CDR3 bases are TGTGCCAGCAGTGGACTAGCGGGAGTCACCGGGGAGCTGTTTTTT. Translated, it gives CASSGLAGVTGELFF. This chain links TRBV9 with TRBJ2-2; 13 bases are shared with TRBD2. This CDR3 is 15 amino acids long. Germline loops: CDR1 SGDLS, CDR2 YYNGEE. V shed 5 bases and J 4 bases; nucleotides not matched to a gene: 2.

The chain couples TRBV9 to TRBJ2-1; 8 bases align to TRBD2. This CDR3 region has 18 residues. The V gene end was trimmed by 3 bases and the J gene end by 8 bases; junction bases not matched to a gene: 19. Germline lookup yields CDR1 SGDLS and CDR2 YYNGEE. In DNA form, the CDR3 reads TGTGCCAGCAGCGGATACAAGGTCCTAGCGGGCCCTGGGGATGAGCAGTTCTTC. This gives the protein CASSGYKVLAGPGDEQFF.